Only a few counts were recorded for the clone carrying this T cell receptor beta chain. Its antigen is currently unknown. This sample was taken from a study of CD8 T cells in ankylosing spondylitis. The study, taken as a whole, reports: Some motif variants were previously reported in reactive arthritis synovial fluid and blood. Matched ankylosing spondylitis synovial fluid reportedly contained a significantly enriched population of disease-linked clones. What seemed typical of ankylosing spondylitis blood was a TCR beta motif built from about 8 highly homologous variants.

Trimming cost V 6 bases and J 0 bases; bases outside gene matches: 4. The CDR3 sequence is 14 residues long. Germline V gene data show CDR1 as SQVTM and CDR2 as ANQGSEA. The authors made TCR beta libraries by quantitative 5'-RACE with molecular barcodes. Each CDR3 protein gets one entry after TCRdb re-called the 5' RACE reads with MiXCR. The profile shows 700,000 to 1,000,000 distinct CDR3 sequences, 12% of them singletons. Material for sequencing was blood, either unsorted or a sorted T cell fraction (not recorded which). This clonotype was sampled from a male donor with ankylosing spondylitis. This sequence joins TRBV29-1 and TRBJ2-7, with TRBD2 matching 11 bases. The CDR3 DNA sequence: TGCAGCGTCAGACTAGCGGGGCGCTCCTACGAGCAGTACTTC. Translated: CSVRLAGRSYEQYF.